Listed here are 14 T cell receptor beta chains from one sample, sequenced in a study of glioma-infiltrating T cells. TCR alpha and beta CDR3 regions were amplified from RNA using iRepertoire nested multiplex PCR. TCRdb itself ran the multiplex PCR reads through MiXCR, one entry per CDR3 protein. The sample consists of roughly 350,000 distinct CDR3 sequences, roughly two fifths of them appearing once. The sequenced sample was glioma tissue, nonneoplastic brain tissue, or PBMCs (not recorded which). The receptors come from a human donor with low-grade glioma or glioblastoma, undergoing nonglioma brain surgery, or in good health (not recorded which).

The chain has TRBV4-1 and TRBJ1-2; 10 nucleotides align to TRBD1. The V gene end was trimmed by 4 bases and the J gene end by 2 bases; junction bases not matched to a gene: 7. Germline CDR1 reads MGHRA; CDR2 reads YSYEKL. This CDR3 contains 16 residues. CDR3 region: CASSPRGGQGNYGYTF. The CDR3 coding sequence is TGCGCCAGCAGCCCAAGGGGGGGACAGGGGAACTATGGCTACACCTTC.

The CDR3 spells CASSLTGFNSPLHF. CDR3 in DNA: TGTGCCAGCAGCTTGACAGGGTTTAATTCACCCCTCCACTTT. The gene calls are TRBV7-9 and TRBJ1-6, with 7 bases aligning to TRBD1. Per germline, CDR1 SEHNR and CDR2 FQNEAQ (reference sequence). This CDR3 comprises 14 residues. The V and J ends lost 3 bases and 6 bases, in that order; junction bases with no gene match: 2. The whole variable domain, remainder taken from reference TRBV7-9 and TRBJ1-6, is DTGVSQNPRHKITKRGQNVTFRCDPISEHNRLYWYRQTLGQGPEFLTYFQNEAQLEKSRLLSDRFSAERPKGSFSTLEIQRTEQGDSAMYLCASSLTGFNSPLHFGNGTRLTVT.

Worth noting for this clonotype: Germline is not matched at one junction end, which may reflect a read error. This chain uses TRBV4-1 with TRBJ2-3; 10 nucleotides match TRBD2. Germline CDR1 reads MGHRA; CDR2 reads YSYEKL. This CDR3 is 18 amino acids long. The CDR3 sequence is CASSQEALAGVFADRQYF. The DNA for the CDR3 is TGCGCCAGCAGCCAAGAGGCCCTAGCGGGAGTTTTCGCAGATAGGCAGTATTTT.

This clonotype was observed many times. The rearrangement links TRBV20-1 to TRBJ1-2, with D possibly being TRBD1 (5 bases). Germline CDR1 is DFQATT and CDR2 is SNEGSKA (reference sequence). V was cut by 0 bases and J by 1 base, with 15 bases left in between. The CDR3 is 16 amino acids. The CDR3 region is CSARDGRGTYNYGYTF. The CDR3 nucleotides are TGCAGTGCTAGAGATGGGCGGGGGACGTATAACTATGGCTACACCTTC.

As concerns this clonotype: This sequence may be a read error, since a much larger clone differs from it by one base. The genes are TRBV28 and TRBJ2-7; weak D call: TRBD1 (6 bases). Germline V CDR1 and CDR2: MDHEN, SYDVKM. Trimming took 6 bases from V and 6 from J, leaving 18 bases between them. This CDR3 has 14 amino acids. The CDR3 sequence: CASRGPGTRLEQYF. As DNA, the CDR3 is TGTGCCAGCAGGGGTCCCGGGACAAGGCTCGAGCAGTACTTC.

J is TRBJ1-2 and V is TRBV2; no reliable D call. The germline V and J ends were trimmed by 1 base and 4 bases, with 4 bases remaining between them. CDR1 SNHLY and CDR2 FYNNEI come from the germline V gene. The CDR3 is 12 residues long. The CDR3 loop is CASSEDSYGYTF. The CDR3 coding sequence is TGTGCCAGCAGTGAAGACAGCTATGGCTACACCTTC. Combining the CDR3 with reference TRBV2 and TRBJ1-2 gives the whole variable domain EPEVTQTPSHQVTQMGQEVILRCVPISNHLYFYWYRQILGQKVEFLVSFYNNEISEKSEIFDDQFSVERPDGSNFTLKIRSTKLEDSAMYFCASSEDSYGYTFGSGTRLTVV.

In regard to this clonotype: One end of the junction varies from germline; a read error may be responsible. The chain employs TRBV11-2 and TRBJ2-7; perhaps TRBD1 as D (6 bases). CDR1 and CDR2 (germline): SGHAT, FQNNGV. The CDR3 length is 15 residues. This chain's CDR3 is CSSSKAGTWDGEQYF. The CDR3 DNA is TGTTCCAGCAGCAAAGCCGGGACATGGGATGGCGAGCAGTACTTC.

The sample holds a few counts of this clonotype. The rearrangement joins TRBV7-9 to TRBJ1-5; D is ambiguous. CDR3 length: 14 residues. The V and J ends lost 2 bases and 2 bases respectively, with 7 bases between them. Per germline, CDR1 SEHNR and CDR2 FQNEAQ (reference sequence). In DNA, the CDR3 is TGTGCCAGCAGCTTAAAGGGTGGCAATCAGCCCCAGCATTTT. This sequence encodes CASSLKGGNQPQHF. Full variable domain (outside the CDR3, taken from reference TRBV7-9 and TRBJ1-5): DTGVSQNPRHKITKRGQNVTFRCDPISEHNRLYWYRQTLGQGPEFLTYFQNEAQLEKSRLLSDRFSAERPKGSFSTLEIQRTEQGDSAMYLCASSLKGGNQPQHFGDGTRLSIL.

This clonotype was detected many times. The V call is TRBV6-1, the J call TRBJ2-5, with D perhaps matching TRBD1 (6 bases). CDR3 length: 12 amino acids. The V and J ends lost 10 bases and 2 bases respectively, with 11 bases between them. CDR1 is MNHNS and CDR2 is SASEGT in the germline V gene. CDR3 residues: CATRQVQETQYF. CDR3 bases: TGTGCCACTCGACAGGTTCAAGAGACCCAGTACTTC.

The chain couples TRBV4-1 to TRBJ2-7; TRBD2 agrees at 8 bases. Germline V gene lookup returns CDR1 MGHRA and CDR2 YSYEKL. The CDR3 has 15 residues. V dropped 4 bases and J dropped 3; count of bases not matched to a gene: 8. DNA of the CDR3: TGCGCCAGCAGCCCACAACTAGCGGAGCTCTACGAGCAGTACTTC. Its protein product is CASSPQLAELYEQYF.

The chain employs TRBV20-1 and TRBJ1-1; TRBD1 aligns across 9 bases. V lost 5 bases and J lost 1; bases outside the gene matches: 8. The CDR3 runs to 15 residues. Germline CDR1 is DFQATT and CDR2 is SNEGSKA (reference sequence). CDR3 in amino acids: CSARRTGAGNTEAFF. The CDR3 bases are TGCAGTGCTCGCCGGACAGGGGCCGGGAACACTGAAGCTTTCTTT.

This clonotype has more than one count but fewer than ten. This chain joins TRBV6-1 and TRBJ2-2; TRBD2 matches 11 bases. J lost 2 bases, V lost 6 bases, and 2 bases had no gene match. Germline V gene data show CDR1 as MNHNS and CDR2 as SASEGT. CDR3 size: 15 residues. CDR3: CASRRLAGNTGELFF. The DNA for the CDR3 is TGTGCCAGCAGGCGACTAGCGGGAAACACCGGGGAGCTGTTTTTT.

This clonotype occurred a few times. The chain employs TRBV28 and TRBJ2-3; maybe TRBD2 (5 bases). Germline V gives CDR1 MDHEN, CDR2 SYDVKM. The CDR3 totals 17 residues. Trimming left V 6 bases short and J 1 base short, with 20 bases between. The CDR3 coding sequence is TGTGCCAGCAGCTTAGCGTTTAGGCGGATACGCACAGATACGCAGTATTTT. This encodes CASSLAFRRIRTDTQYF.

The chain joins TRBV28 to TRBJ2-2; a possible D gene is TRBD2 (5 bases). This CDR3 is 12 amino acids long. V gave up 10 bases and J gave up 3 bases, with 9 bases separating them. Looked up from germline, CDR1 is MDHEN and CDR2 is SYDVKM. The CDR3 here is CATSGDTGELFF. The DNA of the CDR3 is TGTGCCACTTCCGGGGACACCGGGGAGCTGTTTTTT. Full variable domain (outside the CDR3, taken from reference TRBV28 and TRBJ2-2): DVKVTQSSRYLVKRTGEKVFLECVQDMDHENMFWYRQDPGLGLRLIYFSYDVKMKEKGDIPEGYSVSREKKERFSLILESASTNQTSMYLCATSGDTGELFFGEGSRLTVL.